A selection of T cell receptor beta chains follows, all from one sample in a study of CD8 T cells in Susac syndrome. TCRdb processed the immunoSEQ multiplex PCR reads anew with MiXCR; each CDR3 protein has one entry. The sample includes some 260,000 distinct CDR3 sequences, around 83% of them seen just once. Sequencing input: CD8+ T cells from PBMCs. Receptors originate from a human donor with multiple sclerosis. Each CDR3 is given with its conserved first and last residue. The D gene is left open where the match is weak. The size field is filled for only some rows; it gives once, few, many or a size class.

15,-,few,TRBJ2-7,TRBV4-1,TGCGCCAGCAGCCAAGATGGGGTTAGCTCCTACGAGCAGTACTTC,CASSQDGVSSYEQYF
13,-,once,TRBJ1-1,TRBV11-2,TGTGCCAGCAGCTTGACGGGGGGCAGAGAAGCTTTCTTT,CASSLTGGREAFF
13,-,few,TRBJ1-1,TRBV10-3,TGTGCCACTAAAGGAGAACCGAACACTGAAGCTTTCTTT,CATKGEPNTEAFF
15,-,-,TRBJ1-2,TRBV7-8,TGTGCCAGCAGCTTAGCGACAGACACCCGCTATGGCTACACCTTC,CASSLATDTRYGYTF
16,-,-,TRBJ2-7,TRBV6-6,TGTGCCAGCAGTTACTCGAGAGCAGCGGAGTCCTACGAGCAGTACTTC,CASSYSRAAESYEQYF
16,TRBD1,-,TRBJ2-1,TRBV9,TGTGCCAGCAGCGTCAACCGGGACAGGACCTACAATGAGCAGTTCTTC,CASSVNRDRTYNEQFF
14,-,-,TRBJ1-2,TRBV12-3/TRBV12-4,TGTGCCAGCAGTTTAACGGCGTCAGACTATGGCTACACCTTC,CASSLTASDYGYTF
14,-,-,TRBJ1-1,TRBV5-4,TGTGCCAGCACCCCGGCAGGGATGAACACTGAAGCTTTCTTT,CASTPAGMNTEAFF
16,-,-,TRBJ1-2,TRBV30,TGTGCCTGGAGCGGGGGGAAGCGCCTGTCTGGCTATGGCTACACCTTC,CAWSGGKRLSGYGYTF
15,-,-,TRBJ1-4,TRBV5-5,TGTGCCAGCAGCCCCTCGGGCCTCCGGCAGGAAAAACTGTTTTTT,CASSPSGLRQEKLFF
15,TRBD1,once,TRBJ2-7,TRBV5-5,TGTGCCAGCAGCTTTGTTTGGACAGGGGGGAACGAGCAGTACTTC,CASSFVWTGGNEQYF
16,-,-,TRBJ2-1,TRBV9,TGTGCCAGCAGTCCCCAAAACCCCACTAGTGTAGGTGAGCAGTTCTTC,CASSPQNPTSVGEQFF
16,TRBD1,-,TRBJ1-2,TRBV9,TGTGCCAGCAGCGGTGGAGGGGGGACAGGGGTTCCTGGCTACACCTTC,CASSGGGGTGVPGYTF
14,-,-,TRBJ2-7,TRBV5-1,TGCGCCAGCAGACCCGGTGGGGGTAACTACGAGCAGTACTTC,CASRPGGGNYEQYF
15,-,-,TRBJ2-3,TRBV19,TGTGCCAGTAGTATTGCCCAGGGACAAGCAGATACGCAGTATTTT,CASSIAQGQADTQYF
17,-,once,TRBJ2-1,TRBV9,TGTGCCAGCAGCTCAGGAGGATGGAGGGAGGTGGGGAATGAGCAGTTCTTC,CASSSGGWREVGNEQFF
18,TRBD1,-,TRBJ1-4,TRBV6-1,TGTGCCGGCAGCCTGGACAGGGAGGACGGAACAACTAATGAAAAACTGTTTTTT,CAGSLDREDGTTNEKLFF
16,TRBD1,-,TRBJ2-1,TRBV6-5,TGTGCCAGCAGTTTGGGGGACAGGGGAAAGAAGAATGAGCAGTTCTTC,CASSLGDRGKKNEQFF
12,-,-,TRBJ2-2,TRBV27,TGTGCCAGCAGTTTAAGGGGCCGGGAGCTGTTTTTT,CASSLRGRELFF
17,-,-,TRBJ2-7,TRBV6-5,TGTGCCAGCAGTTACTCGAAAGATAGCCCTAGCTCCTACGAGCAGTACTTC,CASSYSKDSPSSYEQYF
14,-,-,TRBJ2-7,TRBV6-1,TGTGCCAGCAGTGAAGGAGGGGGGAACTACGAGCAGTACTTC,CASSEGGGNYEQYF
15,-,-,TRBJ2-2,TRBV15,TGTGCCACCAGCAGAGAGGCGGTGAACACCGGGGAGCTGTTTTTT,CATSREAVNTGELFF
14,-,-,TRBJ2-7,TRBV7-6,TGTGCCAGCAGTCCAAACAGGGATTTCAACGAGCAGTACTTC,CASSPNRDFNEQYF
13,-,-,TRBJ2-7,TRBV6-5,TGTGCCAGCAGTGCCTCTAATTCCTACGAGCAGTACTTC,CASSASNSYEQYF
15,-,-,TRBJ1-2,TRBV10-3,TGTGCCATAACGCACTCGGCAGGGTCGGACTATGGCTACACCTTC,CAITHSAGSDYGYTF
14,-,-,TRBJ1-1,TRBV7-6,TGTGCCAGCAGCTCGGGACGGGTTAACACTGAAGCTTTCTTT,CASSSGRVNTEAFF
13,-,-,TRBJ1-5,TRBV20-1,TGCAGTGCTAGGCAGTATAGCAATCAGCCCCAGCATTTT,CSARQYSNQPQHF
14,-,once,TRBJ2-3,TRBV27,TGTGCCAGCAGGGATGGGTCTAGCACAGATACGCAGTATTTT,CASRDGSSTDTQYF